These 9 T cell receptor beta chains originate from one sample sequenced in a study of cytomegalovirus exposure and HLA in healthy donors. PCR employed 60 Vbeta and 13 Jbeta primers. Clones were read by immunoSEQ multiplex PCR, and TCRdb kept only the in-frame ones, dropping some. Counted here are 60,000 to 75,000 clones, approximately 90% occurring once; the ten biggest clones make up 9.5% to 13%. The source material was PBMCs. The receptors shown here come from a woman in her twenties or thirties in good health and CMV-seropositive.

This clone was recorded once. The chain joins TRBV2 to TRBJ2-1, with TRBD2 matching over 8 bases. Unmatched junction bases numbered 6, after V lost 7 bases and J lost 13 bases. Germline V gene lookup returns CDR1 SNHLY and CDR2 FYNNEI. This CDR3 region has 11 residues. The CDR3 is CASNPGTSQFF. CDR3 DNA sequence: TGTGCCAGCAACCCCGGGACTAGTCAGTTCTTC.

This clone came up once. The rearrangement links TRBV7-6 to TRBJ2-7; 10 positions agree with TRBD2. J gave up 0 bases and V 5 bases, and 13 bases lay outside the gene matches. There are 18 residues in the CDR3. Germline CDR1 and CDR2: SGHVS and FNYEAQ. CDR3 coding DNA: TGTGCCAGCAGCGTCGGACTAGCGGATGATGTGCGCTCCTACGAGCAGTACTTC. Translation gives CASSVGLADDVRSYEQYF.

The chain is built from TRBV7-3 and TRBJ1-1, with a weak D call TRBD1 (6 bases). The germline CDR1 and CDR2 sequences are SGHTA and FQGTGA. V lost 5 bases to trimming and J lost 5 bases, with 24 bases between them. The CDR3 extends over 17 amino acids. In DNA, the CDR3 is TGTGCCAGCAGCCCCCGCCCCCTGGGAGGGGGATGGACTGAAGCTTTCTTT. Protein: CASSPRPLGGGWTEAFF. The whole variable domain, filled in from reference TRBV7-3 and TRBJ1-1, reads GAGVSQTPSNKVTEKGKYVELRCDPISGHTALYWYRQSLGQGPEFLIYFQGTGAADDSGLPNDRFFAVRPEGSVSTLKIQRTERGDSAVYLCASSPRPLGGGWTEAFFGQGTRLTVV.

The chain joins TRBV6-6 to TRBJ2-5, with 8 bases identical to TRBD1. The J call may not be correct, given that the DNA end is closer to TRBJ2-7. The CDR3 totals 14 residues. Germline V gene lookup returns CDR1 MNHNY and CDR2 SVGAGI (reference sequence). The CDR3 reads CASRSGTGTYEQYF. CDR3 coding DNA: TGTGCCAGCAGGTCCGGGACAGGCACCTACGAGCAGTACTTC.

The chain combines TRBV28 with TRBJ2-7; 11 positions agree with TRBD2. The CDR3 extends over 15 amino acids. Per the germline V gene, CDR1 is MDHEN and CDR2 is SYDVKM. The junction had 6 bases not matched to a gene; V was cut back by 4 bases and J by 4 bases. The CDR3, as DNA: TGTGCCAGCAGTTCCCCGGGACTAGCGGATTACGAGCAGTACTTC. Encoded protein: CASSSPGLADYEQYF.

The V and J genes are TRBV11-3 and TRBJ2-2; TRBD2 agrees at 8 bases. This CDR3 spans 15 amino acids. The germline V gene has CDR1 SGHNT and CDR2 YENEEA. Trimming cost V 1 base and J 5 bases; bases outside gene matches: 3. CDR3 region: CASSLAREGTGELFF. DNA of the CDR3: TGTGCCAGCAGCTTAGCTCGGGAGGGGACCGGGGAGCTGTTTTTT. The full variable domain, rest sourced from reference TRBV11-3 and TRBJ2-2, is EAGVVQSPRYKIIEKKQPVAFWCNPISGHNTLYWYLQNLGQGPELLIRYENEEAVDDSQLPKDRFSAERLKGVDSTLKIQPAELGDSAVYLCASSLAREGTGELFFGEGSRLTVL.

The chain has TRBV19 and TRBJ1-1; no clear D gene. Germline CDR1 reads LNHDA; CDR2 reads SQIVND (reference sequence). The CDR3 is made up of 15 amino acids. Deletions cut 2 bases from V and 1 base from J, with 11 bases between. CDR3 in amino acids: CASSIYAASNTEAFF. For the CDR3, the DNA is TGTGCCAGTAGTATATACGCGGCCTCGAACACTGAAGCTTTCTTT.

In DNA, the CDR3 is TGTGCCTGGAGTGTACGTTGGGGAGTTGGCTACACCTTC. It codes for CAWSVRWGVGYTF. The chain has TRBV30 and TRBJ1-2; D is unresolved. The CDR3 extends over 13 amino acids. V was cut by 0 bases and J by 7 bases, with 12 bases left in between. Germline V gives CDR1 GTSNPN, CDR2 SVGIG (reference sequence).

The V and J genes are TRBV27 and TRBJ2-3; TRBD2 is a possible D gene (6 bases). V was cut by 1 base and J by 5 bases, with 16 bases left in between. Looked up from germline, CDR1 is MNHEY and CDR2 is SMNVEV (reference sequence). The length of the CDR3 is 16 residues. The CDR3 is CASSLWTTRARDTQYF. Here the CDR3 DNA reads TGTGCCAGCAGTTTATGGACTACGCGGGCGCGAGATACGCAGTATTTT.